The next 16 T cell receptor beta chains were all read from a single sample in a study of patients and donors after allogeneic stem cell transplantation. Each CDR3 protein gets one entry after TCRdb re-called the RT-PCR reads with MiXCR. Of 150,000 or so distinct CDR3 sequences in the sample, more than 20% were seen once. Material for sequencing was blood, either unsorted or a sorted T cell fraction (not recorded which). All receptors derive from a human donor who was either an allogeneic HSCT recipient or a stem cell or donor lymphocyte infusion donor (not recorded which). It is not recorded whose cells these are; they may come from a transplant donor.

The chain joins TRBV19 to TRBJ2-7, with D unclear. This CDR3 has 14 residues. V was clipped by 2 bases and J by 2 bases, with 10 bases between them. Germline V gene data show CDR1 as LNHDA and CDR2 as SQIVND (reference sequence). The CDR3: CASSITGGTYEQYF. The CDR3, as DNA: TGTGCCAGTAGTATAACCGGTGGGACCTACGAGCAGTACTTC.

This clonotype was seen a few times. The V and J genes are TRBV5-6 and TRBJ1-2; D may be TRBD1 (6 bases). CDR1 and CDR2 (germline): SGHDT, YYEEEE. This CDR3 is built from 14 residues. V was clipped by 0 bases and J by 8 bases, with 14 bases between them. CDR3 sequence: CASSLGLRGAGYTF. For the CDR3, the DNA is TGTGCCAGCAGCTTGGGGCTCCGGGGGGCCGGCTACACCTTC.

In this sample, this clonotype turned up a few times. The genes are TRBV6-5 and TRBJ2-3, with D perhaps TRBD2 (6 bases). CDR1 and CDR2 from the germline V gene are MNHEY and SVGAGI. There are 14 residues in the CDR3. V was pared by 0 bases and J by 4 bases, with 8 bases between. The CDR3 sequence: CASSYSWGADTQYF. The DNA for the CDR3 is TGTGCCAGCAGTTACTCGTGGGGGGCAGATACGCAGTATTTT.

This clonotype was seen only a few times. The chain recombines TRBV20-1 with TRBJ2-1, with a possible D match to TRBD2 (7 bases). The CDR3 length is 14 residues. The V gene's germline CDR1 is DFQATT and CDR2 SNEGSKA (reference sequence). The V gene lost 5 bases and the J gene lost 0 bases, with 11 bases spanning the gap. The chain's CDR3 is CSAGRGNSYNEQFF. Here the CDR3 DNA reads TGCAGTGCTGGGAGGGGGAACTCCTACAATGAGCAGTTCTTC.

The chain is built from TRBV6-5 and TRBJ1-1; no clear D. The length of the CDR3 is 13 residues. V was clipped by 0 bases and J by 7 bases, with 9 bases between them. The V gene's germline CDR1 is MNHEY and CDR2 SVGAGI. The CDR3 protein is CASSYSNRHEAFF. The CDR3 coding sequence is TGTGCCAGCAGTTACTCGAATCGACATGAAGCTTTCTTT.

This clonotype was seen only a few times. The chain has TRBV5-1 and TRBJ1-1, with a possible D match to TRBD1 (6 bases). From germline, CDR1 is SGHRS and CDR2 YFSETQ. This CDR3 has 15 residues. With 3 bases removed from V and 1 base from J, the gap between germline ends came to 13 bases. The CDR3 region has the DNA TGCGCCAGCAGCTCTTTGACAGGTGGGAACACTGAAGCTTTCTTT. Translated, it gives CASSSLTGGNTEAFF.

This sequence joins TRBV21-1 and TRBJ1-6. TRBV21-1 is marked as a pseudogene. The CDR3 extends over 13 amino acids. CDR3 amino acids: CASSKDRDSPLHF. The DNA for the CDR3 is TGTGCCAGCAGCAAAGATAGGGATTCACCCCTCCACTTT.

There are a few counts of this clonotype. The gene calls are TRBV6-6 and TRBJ2-7; TRBD2 matches 9 bases. The CDR3 is 14 residues long. With V trimmed by 6 bases and J by 3 bases, 6 bases remained unmatched. The V gene's germline CDR1 is MNHNY and CDR2 SVGAGI (reference sequence). CDR3 bases: TGTGCCAGCAGCCTTAGCGGGGGAAACTACGAGCAGTACTTC. This gives the protein CASSLSGGNYEQYF.

The chain recombines TRBV6-2 or TRBV6-3 with TRBJ2-7; TRBD1 matches at 7 bases. Trimming cost V 4 bases and J 3 bases; bases outside gene matches: 6. Per the germline V gene, CDR1 is MNHEY and CDR2 is SVGEGT. The CDR3 has 14 amino acids. The CDR3, as DNA: TGTGCCAGCAGTTTGATGACAGGGAGCTACGAGCAGTACTTC. Its translation is CASSLMTGSYEQYF.

The V call is TRBV20-1, the J call TRBJ2-3, with 8 bases identical to TRBD2. Germline trimming cut 1 base from V and 6 bases from J; bases unmatched to any gene: 6. The CDR3 runs 14 residues. In germline, CDR1 is DFQATT, CDR2 SNEGSKA (reference sequence). This CDR3 reads CSARGSGGGDTQYF. The DNA of the CDR3 is TGCAGTGCTAGAGGATCGGGCGGGGGGGATACGCAGTATTTT.

V usage is TRBV12-3 or TRBV12-4 and J usage is TRBJ1-5; no clear D gene. V was cut by 1 base and J by 2 bases, with 9 bases left in between. The CDR3 is 15 amino acids. Here the CDR3 reads CASSLGGLGNQPQHF. CDR3 DNA: TGTGCCAGCAGTTTAGGAGGGTTGGGCAATCAGCCCCAGCATTTT.

Concerning this clonotype: The conserved final phenylalanine or tryptophan is absent from the CDR3, which likely points to a read error. This rearrangement joins TRBV6-5 to TRBJ1-4; D gene unclear. Germline V gene data show CDR1 as MNHEY and CDR2 as SVGAGI. Deletions cut 5 bases from V and 0 bases from J, with 7 bases between. The length of the CDR3 is 14 residues. CDR3 sequence (DNA): TGTGCCAGCAGTATCTCGGCAACTAATGAAAAACTGTTTCTT. Translated, it gives CASSISATNEKLFL.

The V call is TRBV20-1, the J call TRBJ2-7, with TRBD1 matching 9 bases. CDR1 and CDR2 from the germline V gene are DFQATT and SNEGSKA (reference sequence). The CDR3 has 12 amino acids. V was clipped by 5 bases and J by 6 bases; unmatched bases: 5. CDR3 bases: TGCAGTGCTGGGGACAGGGTATCCGAGCAGTACTTC. As protein: CSAGDRVSEQYF.

This clonotype was detected a few times. CDR3 residues: CASRGAVDTEAFF. The DNA of the CDR3 is TGTGCCAGCAGAGGGGCCGTGGACACTGAAGCTTTCTTT. The rearrangement uses TRBV9 and TRBJ1-1; possible D gene TRBD1, 5 bases. The CDR3 contains 13 residues. Trimming shortened V by 5 bases and J by 3 bases, and 11 bases separated the two germline ends. Germline-derived CDR1 and CDR2 are SGDLS and YYNGEE.

The chain recombines TRBV5-1 with TRBJ1-2; 10 bases are a match to TRBD1. This CDR3 has 14 amino acids. Germline lookup yields CDR1 SGHRS and CDR2 YFSETQ. V lost 4 bases, J lost 6 bases, and 6 bases stayed unmatched. The CDR3 spells CASSVGGQGNGYTF. The CDR3 bases are TGCGCCAGCAGCGTCGGGGGACAGGGGAATGGCTACACCTTC.

In this sample, this clonotype turned up many times. V usage is TRBV20-1 and J usage is TRBJ1-5; D gene uncertain. The V gene's germline CDR1 is DFQATT and CDR2 SNEGSKA (reference sequence). This CDR3 region has 15 residues. V lost 3 bases to trimming and J lost 0 bases, with 12 bases between them. Written as DNA, the CDR3 is TGCAGTGCTAGCCCCGTCAGTTATAGCAATCAGCCCCAGCATTTT. It encodes CSASPVSYSNQPQHF.